These T cell receptor beta chains were read from a single sample in a study of T cells after yellow fever vaccination. Each CDR3 protein is one row after TCRdb ran MiXCR on the 5' RACE reads. Of tens of thousands of distinct CDR3 sequences in the sample, about 6.6% are singletons; the top ten hold around 32%. The material was CD8+ T cells sorted from PBMCs, obtained 5 to 6 days after the first yellow fever vaccination. The receptor set was obtained from a man aged 18 to 29 who received the YFV17D yellow fever vaccine. Each CDR3 is given with its conserved first and last residue. The D gene is left open where the match is weak. A row's size may be missing; if present it is once, few, many or a size class.

V	J	size	D	CDR3	DNA
TRBV5-1	TRBJ2-7	.	TRBD2	CARSRKKGTSGGSPYEQYF	TGCGCCAGGAGCCGAAAAAAGGGGACTAGCGGGGGTTCCCCCTACGAGCAGTACTTC
TRBV12-3/TRBV12-4	TRBJ1-5	few	.	CASRAQDSNQPQHF	TGTGCCAGCAGAGCACAGGATAGCAATCAGCCCCAGCATTTT
TRBV27	TRBJ2-1	many	.	CASSLIGSEQFF	TGTGCCAGCAGTTTAATCGGGAGTGAGCAGTTCTTC
TRBV7-9	TRBJ1-6	few	.	CASSLVGRRSPLHF	TGTGCCAGCAGCTTAGTTGGCAGGAGGTCACCCCTCCACTTT
TRBV7-8	TRBJ2-5	.	TRBD1	CASSSRTGGSWPQYF	TGTGCCAGCAGCTCCCGGACAGGGGGCTCCTGGCCCCAGTACTTC
TRBV6-5	TRBJ2-5	many	TRBD2	CASSYSIKRGKGETQYF	TGTGCCAGCAGTTACTCGATAAAGCGGGGGAAGGGAGAGACCCAGTACTTC
TRBV25-1	TRBJ2-5	many	TRBD2	CASSPLAGDQQETQYF	TGTGCCAGCAGTCCCCTAGCGGGGGACCAACAAGAGACCCAGTACTTC
TRBV12-3/TRBV12-4	TRBJ2-1	.	.	CASSSGTDNEQFF	TGTGCCAGCAGTTCTGGTACTGACAATGAGCAGTTCTTC
TRBV20-1	TRBJ1-3	few	.	CSAPDTGNTIYF	TGCAGTGCCCCCGACACTGGAAACACCATATATTTT
TRBV19	TRBJ1-1	many	.	CASSISSGTEAFF	TGTGCCAGTAGTATTAGCTCGGGGACCGAAGCTTTCTTT
TRBV14	TRBJ2-1	many	.	CASSPGGVVWGPYNEQFF	TGTGCCAGCAGCCCCGGAGGGGTGGTATGGGGTCCCTACAATGAGCAGTTCTTC
TRBV6-5	TRBJ2-5	many	TRBD1	CASSYSTGETETQYF	TGTGCCAGCAGTTACTCGACAGGGGAGACAGAGACCCAGTACTTC
TRBV19	TRBJ2-1	.	TRBD1	CASQTGGTYNEQFF	TGTGCCAGTCAAACAGGGGGTACCTACAATGAGCAGTTCTTC
TRBV7-2	TRBJ2-1	.	.	CASSLEIGNEQFF	TGTGCCAGCAGCTTAGAAATCGGCAATGAGCAGTTCTTC
TRBV20-1	TRBJ2-5	.	.	CSARDLRSWEGETQYF	TGCAGTGCTAGAGATTTAAGAAGCTGGGAAGGGGAGACCCAGTACTTC
TRBV7-6	TRBJ1-2	few	.	CASSLKPLVQGGYGYTF	TGTGCCAGCAGCTTAAAACCTCTGGTACAGGGAGGGTATGGCTACACCTTC
TRBV4-2	TRBJ2-7	.	.	CASSPGHLYEQYF	TGTGCCAGCAGCCCAGGACACCTCTACGAGCAGTACTTC
TRBV30	TRBJ2-7	few	.	CAWSESYEQYF	TGTGCCTGGAGTGAAAGCTACGAGCAGTACTTC
TRBV10-2	TRBJ2-7	.	TRBD1	CASSGPGQTYEQYF	TGCGCCAGCAGTGGCCCGGGACAGACCTACGAGCAGTACTTC
TRBV7-6	TRBJ2-1	many	TRBD2	CASSLRAGSGGSYNEQFF	TGTGCCAGCAGCTTAAGGGCGGGTAGCGGGGGTTCCTACAATGAGCAGTTCTTC
TRBV7-2	TRBJ1-2	few	.	CASSPAPLGGYTF	TGTGCCAGCAGCCCCGCCCCCTTAGGAGGCTACACCTTC
TRBV28	TRBJ2-3	many	TRBD2	CASSLFRLAGTDTQYF	TGTGCCAGCAGTTTATTTCGCCTAGCGGGCACAGATACGCAGTATTTT
TRBV14	TRBJ1-4	.	TRBD1	CASSQPGQINEKLFF	TGTGCCAGCAGCCAACCGGGACAGATTAATGAAAAACTGTTTTTT
TRBV5-6	TRBJ2-3	many	.	CASSSDGGTDTQYF	TGTGCCAGCAGCTCGGATGGGGGCACAGATACGCAGTATTTT
TRBV4-1	TRBJ1-2	.	.	CASSQGAAGPSGYTF	TGCGCCAGCAGCCAAGGAGCTGCTGGTCCCTCTGGCTACACCTTC
TRBV20-1	TRBJ1-5	few	.	CSAILGGLIGYNQPQHF	TGCAGTGCTATATTGGGAGGGTTGATTGGATACAATCAGCCCCAGCATTTT
TRBV7-6	TRBJ2-7	few	.	CASSLGGGVGEQYF	TGTGCCAGCAGCTTAGGCGGCGGGGTCGGCGAGCAGTACTTC
TRBV6-5	TRBJ1-1	many	TRBD1	CASSYLGTGSEAFF	TGTGCCAGCAGTTACCTCGGGACAGGGTCTGAAGCTTTCTTT
TRBV15	TRBJ2-3	few	TRBD2	CATSRDHSSGGAVDTQYF	TGTGCCACCAGCAGAGATCACTCTAGCGGGGGGGCAGTCGATACGCAGTATTTT
TRBV19	TRBJ2-3	many	.	CASRDPILQWAQYF	TGTGCCAGTAGGGATCCAATACTTCAATGGGCGCAGTATTTT
TRBV12-3/TRBV12-4	TRBJ2-3	few	.	CASRDTGHGADTQYF	TGTGCCAGCAGAGACACAGGGCACGGCGCAGATACGCAGTATTTT
TRBV11-2	TRBJ2-1	.	TRBD1	CASSLDFVTGYNEQFF	TGTGCCAGCAGCTTAGACTTCGTGACAGGGTACAATGAGCAGTTCTTC
TRBV5-1	TRBJ2-1	many	TRBD1	CASSLSGGFLNEQFF	TGCGCCAGCAGCTTGTCAGGGGGCTTTCTCAATGAGCAGTTCTTC
TRBV7-9	TRBJ2-5	.	.	CASTDLRRQPQETQYF	TGTGCCAGCACAGACTTACGGAGGCAGCCTCAAGAGACCCAGTACTTC
TRBV7-9	TRBJ2-7	few	TRBD1	CASSPRQGSFTYEQYF	TGTGCCAGCAGCCCTCGACAGGGATCGTTTACCTACGAGCAGTACTTC
TRBV7-9	TRBJ2-7	.	.	CASSLGGGGRFYEQYF	TGTGCCAGCAGCTTAGGAGGTGGGGGACGGTTCTACGAGCAGTACTTC
TRBV7-6	TRBJ1-1	.	.	CASSLGIGSGAFF	TGTGCCAGCAGCTTAGGAATCGGGAGTGGAGCTTTCTTT
TRBV19	TRBJ2-1	few	.	CASSAGSEQFF	TGTGCCAGTAGTGCGGGGAGTGAGCAGTTCTTC
TRBV4-1	TRBJ2-6	.	TRBD1	CASSQTGTGTYGANVLTF	TGCGCCAGCAGCCAAACCGGGACAGGGACGTACGGGGCCAACGTCCTGACTTTC
TRBV7-6	TRBJ2-1	.	TRBD2	CASSLEGGGYNEQFF	TGTGCCAGCAGCTTAGAAGGCGGGGGCTACAATGAGCAGTTCTTC
TRBV7-9	TRBJ2-3	many	TRBD1	CASSSRDRSTTDTQYF	TGTGCCAGCAGCAGTAGGGACAGGAGTACCACAGATACGCAGTATTTT
TRBV29-1	TRBJ1-2	few	TRBD1	CSVHVTGTDGYTF	TGCAGCGTTCATGTGACAGGGACGGACGGCTACACCTTC
TRBV25-1	TRBJ1-3	few	.	CASINLPGNTIYF	TGTGCCAGCATAAACCTTCCTGGAAACACCATATATTTT
TRBV20-1	TRBJ2-1	many	.	CSAPSPSEQFF	TGCAGTGCCCCATCCCCGAGTGAGCAGTTCTTC
TRBV7-3	TRBJ2-6	many	.	CASSSGLSGANVLTF	TGTGCCAGCAGCTCGGGTCTCTCTGGGGCCAACGTCCTGACTTTC
TRBV4-1	TRBJ2-3	many	TRBD2	CASSRSGGGSTDTQYF	TGCGCCAGCAGCCGCTCCGGGGGGGGCAGCACAGATACGCAGTATTTT
TRBV5-1	TRBJ2-3	many	.	CASSADEDGDTQYF	TGCGCCAGCAGCGCGGACGAGGATGGGGATACGCAGTATTTT
TRBV29-1	TRBJ2-2	few	TRBD1	CSVEGQGAYTGELFF	TGCAGCGTTGAAGGGCAGGGGGCGTACACCGGGGAGCTGTTTTTT
TRBV4-3	TRBJ2-5	many	.	CASSQGYGFGQGETQYF	TGCGCCAGCAGCCAAGGGTATGGTTTCGGACAAGGCGAGACCCAGTACTTC
TRBV7-9	TRBJ2-3	many	.	CASRSTGSTPTDTQYF	TGTGCCAGCAGGTCCACAGGCTCAACCCCCACAGATACGCAGTATTTT
TRBV5-6	TRBJ2-7	many	.	CASSFGVYEQYF	TGTGCCAGCAGCTTCGGGGTTTACGAGCAGTACTTC